Below are 30 T cell receptor beta chains sequenced from a single sample in a study of PD-1 blockade in mismatch repair-deficient tumors. Data came from immunoSEQ multiplex PCR; TCRdb stores just in-frame clones and leaves some out. Of some 97,000 clones in the sample, over 75% were seen once. Sample: peripheral blood, taken 35 to 37 weeks after starting pembrolizumab. The receptors stem from an adult with mismatch repair-deficient cancer.

The chain employs TRBV7-2 and TRBJ2-5, with TRBD2 as a possible D gene (5 bases). Germline CDR1 reads SGHTA; CDR2 reads FQGNSA. There are 14 residues in the CDR3. V lost 1 base and J 4 bases, leaving 10 bases between the germline ends. The CDR3 nucleotides are TGTGCCAGCAGCTTAGGGGCAGGACTAGAGACCCAGTACTTC. It translates to CASSLGAGLETQYF.

The chain recombines TRBV6-5 with TRBJ1-5, with 10 bases that match TRBD1. Germline V lookup: CDR1 MNHEY, CDR2 SVGAGI. Trimming at V came to 4 bases and at J to 2 bases, leaving 5 bases not matched to a gene. The CDR3 is 16 amino acids. Written as DNA, the CDR3 is TGTGCCAGCAGTTCGACAGGGGGCTTAGGCAATCAGCCCCAGCATTTT. This gives the protein CASSSTGGLGNQPQHF.

The genes are TRBV9 and TRBJ2-1; 11 nucleotides agree with TRBD2. The V gene end was trimmed by 4 bases and the J gene end by 0 bases; junction bases not matched to a gene: 6. Germline assignment: CDR1 SGDLS and CDR2 YYNGEE. The CDR3 consists of 17 residues. The CDR3 DNA sequence: TGTGCCAGCAGCCCCGGACTAGCGGGTCTCTCCTACAATGAGCAGTTCTTC. It encodes CASSPGLAGLSYNEQFF.

V is TRBV30 and J is TRBJ1-5; D is perhaps TRBD1 (5 bases). The CDR3 length is 16 residues. Germline assignment: CDR1 GTSNPN and CDR2 SVGIG (reference sequence). V gave up 0 bases and J gave up 6 bases, with 18 bases separating them. The CDR3 nucleotides are TGTGCCTGGAGTGTACGGGCTGGGCAGGGTGGTCAGCCCCAGCATTTT. As protein: CAWSVRAGQGGQPQHF.

V usage is TRBV10-3 and J usage is TRBJ2-7, with D uncertain. CDR1 is ENHRY, CDR2 SYGVKD, per germline. CDR3 size: 13 residues. Trimming shortened V by 4 bases and J by 0 bases, and 7 bases separated the two germline ends. CDR3 loop: CAISVDGSYEQYF. Written as DNA, the CDR3 is TGTGCCATCAGTGTAGACGGCTCCTACGAGCAGTACTTC.

This CDR3 is CAISEFSTGGEDTEAFF. Written as DNA, the CDR3 is TGTGCCATCAGTGAGTTTTCGACGGGAGGGGAAGACACTGAAGCTTTCTTT. The J gene is TRBJ1-1, the V gene TRBV10-3; D may be TRBD1 (5 bases). From germline, CDR1 is ENHRY and CDR2 SYGVKD. CDR3 length equals 17 residues. Trimming removed 1 base at V and 3 bases at J, with 18 bases between.

The chain employs TRBV18 and TRBJ1-2, with 7 bases identical to TRBD1. CDR1 is KGHSH and CDR2 is LQKENI in the germline V gene. CDR3 length equals 14 residues. V was clipped by 3 bases and J by 2 bases; unmatched bases: 3. CDR3 region: CASSPRGINYGYTF. CDR3 sequence (DNA): TGTGCCAGCTCACCCAGGGGGATAAACTATGGCTACACCTTC.

The chain has TRBV2 and TRBJ2-3; D gene ambiguous. Germline CDR1 and CDR2: SNHLY and FYNNEI. This CDR3 has 13 residues. Deletions cut 6 bases from V and 1 base from J, with 8 bases between. Written as DNA, the CDR3 is TGTGCCAGCAGGGTAGACGGCACAGATACGCAGTATTTT. Translation gives CASRVDGTDTQYF.

This clone was seen only once. This chain joins TRBV5-4 and TRBJ2-3, with 12 nucleotides matching TRBD2. V lost 2 bases to trimming and J lost 1 base; unmatched junction nucleotides: 8. CDR1 is SGHNT, CDR2 YYREEE, per germline (reference sequence). This CDR3 comprises 18 residues. CDR3 sequence (DNA): TGTGCCAGCAGCTTCGCTAGCGGGAGGGCTGGGGGCACAGATACGCAGTATTTT. This gives the protein CASSFASGRAGGTDTQYF.

The rearrangement joins TRBV12-5 to TRBJ1-2; tentatively, D is TRBD1 (6 bases). The germline gives CDR1 LGHNT, CDR2 FRNRAP. The CDR3 loop spans 12 amino acids. The V end lost 6 bases, the J end lost 8 bases, and 13 bases lay between the germline ends. This chain's CDR3 is CASGGGLGGYTF. CDR3 DNA sequence: TGTGCTAGTGGCGGGGGCCTTGGGGGCTACACCTTC.

This rearrangement joins TRBV10-3 to TRBJ1-2; D might be TRBD1 (6 bases). The CDR3 totals 13 residues. Trimming left V 2 bases short and J 5 bases short, with 9 bases between. CDR1 and CDR2 from the germline V gene are ENHRY and SYGVKD. This CDR3 is CAISEDRNYGYTF. Here the CDR3 DNA reads TGTGCCATCAGTGAGGACAGGAATTATGGCTACACCTTC.

Comment on this clone: Germline is not matched at one junction end, which may reflect a read error. This sequence joins TRBV7-7 and TRBJ2-7; no firm D call. Germline values: CDR1 SSHAT, CDR2 FNYEAQ (reference sequence). The CDR3 runs to 14 residues. The DNA for the CDR3 is TGTGCTAGCAGCTTAAGCGAGAACTCCTACGAGCAGTACTTC. Encoded protein: CASSLSENSYEQYF.

V and J are TRBV21-1 and TRBJ2-3; the table's D gene call, TRBD2, was not cross checked with the DNA. TRBV21-1 is a recognized pseudogene. The CDR3 runs 13 residues. The CDR3, as DNA: TGTGCCAGCGCGGGGGCTAGCACAGATACGCAGTATTTT. This codes for CASAGASTDTQYF.

The V gene is TRBV5-5, the J gene TRBJ1-4; a possible D gene is TRBD1 (5 bases). The length of the CDR3 is 16 residues. Germline assignment: CDR1 SGHKS and CDR2 YYEKEE (reference sequence). Trimming left V 4 bases short and J 12 bases short, with 25 bases between. CDR3 bases: TGTGCCAGCAGCACGGGACGGGAAGGGCGACGAATTGAACTGTTTTTT. Translating gives CASSTGREGRRIELFF.

The chain carries TRBV5-4 and TRBJ2-7; D not certain. V was cut by 2 bases and J by 2 bases, with 11 bases left in between. The CDR3 is 14 amino acids. Germline V gene lookup returns CDR1 SGHNT and CDR2 YYREEE (reference sequence). For the CDR3, the DNA is TGTGCCAGCAGCTTTTTGGGCCGGCCCTACGAGCAGTACTTC. Amino acids: CASSFLGRPYEQYF.

The chain links TRBV6-9 to TRBJ1-2, with unresolved D. The CDR3 is 11 residues long. The germline V gene has CDR1 MNHGY and CDR2 SVAAGI. V lost 10 bases and J 6 bases, leaving 12 bases between the germline ends. The CDR3 DNA reads TGTGCCACTTACGGGTCTAATGGCTACACCTTC. Translation gives CATYGSNGYTF.

This clone was counted once. The chain is built from TRBV6-1 and TRBJ2-1, with D tentatively TRBD1 or TRBD2 (6 bases each). CDR3 length: 13 residues. Germline-derived CDR1 and CDR2 are MNHNS and SASEGT. Deletions cut 8 bases from V and 8 bases from J, with 16 bases between. The DNA for the CDR3 is TGTGCCAGCGGCGGGACACTTTACGATGAGCAGTTCTTC. As protein: CASGGTLYDEQFF.

The chain joins TRBV6-5 to TRBJ1-5; D gene unclear. CDR1 MNHEY and CDR2 SVGAGI come from the germline V gene. The CDR3 is made up of 12 amino acids. V lost 5 bases, J lost 7 bases, and 9 bases lay in between. The CDR3 DNA sequence: TGTGCCAGCAGTGCCTCTGGACAGCCCCAGCATTTT. Protein sequence: CASSASGQPQHF.

The chain is built from TRBV5-5 and TRBJ2-7; D is unclear. Trimming removed 1 base from V and 2 bases from J, with 13 bases in between. Germline loops: CDR1 SGHKS, CDR2 YYEKEE (reference sequence). This CDR3 comprises 15 residues. The DNA of the CDR3 is TGTGCCAGCAGCTTGAGGTTACCGTCCACCTACGAGCAGTACTTC. Its protein is CASSLRLPSTYEQYF. Full variable domain (outside the CDR3, taken from reference TRBV5-5 and TRBJ2-7): DAGVTQSPTHLIKTRGQQVTLRCSPISGHKSVSWYQQVLGQGPQFIFQYYEKEERGRGNFPDRFSARQFPNYSSELNVNALLLGDSALYLCASSLRLPSTYEQYFGPGTRLTVT.

The rearrangement links TRBV30 to TRBJ2-5; D possibly corresponds to TRBD1 (6 bases). CDR1 and CDR2 from the germline V gene are GTSNPN and SVGIG (reference sequence). This CDR3 is 15 amino acids long. With 0 bases removed from V and 1 base from J, the gap between germline ends came to 12 bases. The CDR3 sequence is CAWSVPLQGQETQYF. The CDR3, as DNA: TGTGCCTGGAGTGTACCATTACAGGGCCAAGAGACCCAGTACTTC.

This clone was observed a few times. J is TRBJ1-1 and V is TRBV18, with 9 bases that match TRBD1. Germline CDR1 is KGHSH and CDR2 is LQKENI. Trimming removed 6 bases from V and 3 bases from J; junction bases left unmatched: 2. This CDR3 has 13 amino acids. The CDR3 region has the DNA TGTGCCAGCTCTAGGACAGGGGACACTGAAGCTTTCTTT. Translated, it gives CASSRTGDTEAFF.

This chain uses TRBV5-8 with TRBJ1-1, with TRBD1 matching 9 bases. Trimming removed 2 bases from V and 1 base from J; junction bases left unmatched: 6. The length of the CDR3 is 16 residues. Germline-derived CDR1 and CDR2 are SGHTS and YDEGEE. The CDR3 loop is CASSLGQGIRNTEAFF. In DNA, the CDR3 is TGTGCCAGCAGCTTAGGACAGGGGATAAGGAACACTGAAGCTTTCTTT.

This sequence joins TRBV4-1 and TRBJ2-5; D uncertain. The J call may be incorrect, as the DNA end agrees better with TRBJ2-7. The CDR3 totals 16 residues. CDR1 is MGHRA and CDR2 is YSYEKL in the germline V gene. The CDR3 protein is CASSRRRAGPQDEQYF. CDR3 coding DNA: TGCGCCAGCAGCCGAAGACGTGCAGGACCCCAGGACGAGCAGTACTTC.

The J gene is TRBJ2-2, the V gene TRBV18; TRBD1 matches 8 bases. The germline gives CDR1 KGHSH, CDR2 LQKENI. This CDR3 region has 15 residues. J was trimmed by 5 bases and V by 5 bases; bases with no gene match: 7. The CDR3 DNA follows: TGTGCCAGCTCATGGACAGGGAGTGGTACCGGGGAGCTGTTTTTT. It is translated as CASSWTGSGTGELFF.

The chain couples TRBV28 to TRBJ1-2; 8 nucleotides match TRBD1. CDR1 is MDHEN and CDR2 is SYDVKM in the germline V gene. The CDR3 covers 13 residues. The V segment lost 4 bases and the J segment 7 bases; nucleotides outside the gene matches: 5. Here the CDR3 DNA reads TGTGCCAGCAGTTCGGACAGGGCCCTTGGCTACACCTTC. Its translation: CASSSDRALGYTF.

The rearrangement links TRBV29-1 to TRBJ2-5; D ambiguous. This CDR3 is 13 amino acids long. Trimming stripped 6 bases from V and 0 bases from J, with 11 bases between. Germline values: CDR1 SQVTM, CDR2 ANQGSEA. The CDR3 DNA follows: TGCAGCGTCCTTCCCTCGTACCAAGAGACCCAGTACTTC. It translates to CSVLPSYQETQYF.

This chain joins TRBV27 and TRBJ1-2, with TRBD1 identical over 8 bases. This CDR3 is 13 amino acids long. Germline lookup yields CDR1 MNHEY and CDR2 SMNVEV (reference sequence). Germline trimming cut 5 bases from V and 7 bases from J; bases unmatched to any gene: 6. CDR3 in DNA: TGTGCCAGCAGTGCCAGGACAGGGCTTGGCTACACCTTC. Encoded protein: CASSARTGLGYTF.

The gene calls are TRBV7-2 and TRBJ1-4, with D maybe TRBD1 (5 bases). The germline CDR1 and CDR2 sequences are SGHTA and FQGNSA. V lost 1 base, J lost 10 bases, and 10 bases lay in between. The CDR3 totals 13 residues. CDR3 residues: CASSLDAGGKLFF. DNA of the CDR3: TGTGCCAGCAGCTTAGATGCGGGGGGAAAACTGTTTTTT. Using reference TRBV7-2 and TRBJ1-4 for the parts outside the CDR3, the full variable domain is GAGVSQSPSNKVTEKGKDVELRCDPISGHTALYWYRQSLGQGLEFLIYFQGNSAPDKSGLPSDRFSAERTGGSVSTLTIQRTQQEDSAVYLCASSLDAGGKLFFGSGTQLSVL.

This clone has a single count. In DNA form, the CDR3 reads TGTGCCAGCAGCTTAGGGGGGCCAGGTGAAGCTTTCTTT. This sequence encodes CASSLGGPGEAFF. The chain is built from TRBV7-9 and TRBJ1-1, with D maybe TRBD1 (6 bases). The CDR3 sequence is 13 residues long. V lost 1 base to trimming and J lost 7 bases, with 10 bases between them. In germline, CDR1 is SEHNR, CDR2 FQNEAQ (reference sequence).

This rearrangement joins TRBV5-8 to TRBJ2-3; D perhaps matches TRBD1 (5 bases). Deletions cut 0 bases from V and 0 bases from J, with 11 bases between. The CDR3 contains 16 residues. CDR1 SGHTS and CDR2 YDEGEE come from the germline V gene. In DNA, the CDR3 is TGTGCCAGCAGCTTGGCCAGGGTACGGAGCACAGATACGCAGTATTTT. Its protein product is CASSLARVRSTDTQYF.